These 11 T cell receptor beta chains were sequenced from one sample in a study of cytomegalovirus exposure and HLA in healthy donors. Use of 60 Vbeta and 13 Jbeta primers characterized the PCR. Repertoires were generated with immunoSEQ multiplex PCR, while TCRdb's copy carries only in-frame clones and drops some. The repertoire holds over 200,000 clones, just over 75% seen once, with less than 3.5% in the top ten. Source material: PBMCs. These receptors were taken from a woman aged 55-75 years in good health and CMV-seropositive.

A single count supports this clone. The gene calls are TRBV29-1 and TRBJ2-1; TRBD2 matches 7 bases. V was pared by 6 bases and J by 1 base, with 9 bases of the junction left unmatched. Germline CDR1 SQVTM, CDR2 ANQGSEA. This CDR3 region has 15 residues. CDR3 in DNA: TGCAGCGTCGGGAGACTAGCAAGGTCCTACAATGAGCAGTTCTTC. As protein: CSVGRLARSYNEQFF.

The gene calls are TRBV4-1 and TRBJ2-3; TRBD1 aligns across 8 bases. CDR3 length: 16 residues. Germline loops: CDR1 MGHRA, CDR2 YSYEKL. V trimming: 3 bases; J trimming: 5 bases; junction bases outside the gene matches: 10. The CDR3 DNA sequence: TGCGCCAGCAGCCACCAGGACAGGGACGTACGAGATACGCAGTATTTT. Translating gives CASSHQDRDVRDTQYF.

The chain uses TRBV7-9 and TRBJ1-2, with 10 bases that match TRBD1. The length of the CDR3 is 14 residues. Germline trimming cut 1 base from V and 8 bases from J; bases unmatched to any gene: 4. CDR1 and CDR2 (germline): SEHNR, FQNEAQ (reference sequence). The CDR3: CASSLDGTGDGYTF. The CDR3 DNA follows: TGTGCCAGCAGCTTAGACGGGACAGGGGACGGCTACACCTTC.

The chain joins TRBV6-1 to TRBJ1-2, with D perhaps matching TRBD1 (6 bases). Per germline, CDR1 MNHNS and CDR2 SASEGT. V lost 5 bases and J 2 bases, leaving 12 bases between the germline ends. This CDR3 is 14 amino acids long. CDR3 sequence: CASSRQAVNYGYTF. In DNA form, the CDR3 reads TGTGCCAGCAGTCGACAGGCAGTGAACTATGGCTACACCTTC.

This chain uses TRBV5-1 with TRBJ1-1, with a possible D match to TRBD1 (5 bases). V lost 3 bases, J lost 4 bases, and 13 bases lay in between. The CDR3 length is 14 residues. The germline V gene encodes CDR1 SGHRS and CDR2 YFSETQ. The chain's CDR3 is CASSSDQGGTEAFF. In DNA form, the CDR3 reads TGCGCCAGCAGCTCCGATCAGGGCGGCACTGAAGCTTTCTTT.

The chain is built from TRBV5-4 and TRBJ2-7; the match to TRBD1 covers 8 bases. V shed 3 bases, J shed 7 bases, and the junction held 9 bases outside the gene matches. This CDR3 region has 14 residues. The V gene's germline CDR1 is SGHNT and CDR2 YYREEE (reference sequence). The CDR3 region has the DNA TGTGCCAGCAGCTCTCTGGACAGGGAAGGAGAGCAGTACTTC. Translated, it gives CASSSLDREGEQYF. The whole variable domain, remainder taken from reference TRBV5-4 and TRBJ2-7, is ETGVTQSPTHLIKTRGQQVTLRCSSQSGHNTVSWYQQALGQGPQFIFQYYREEENGRGNFPPRFSGLQFPNYSSELNVNALELDDSALYLCASSSLDREGEQYFGPGTRLTVT.

This clone was recorded a few times. V and J are TRBV7-3 and TRBJ2-2; 10 bases fit TRBD1. This CDR3 spans 16 amino acids. Trimming cost V 5 bases and J 5 bases; bases outside gene matches: 8. The germline V gene encodes CDR1 SGHTA and CDR2 FQGTGA. The CDR3 here is CASSLRLGQGTGELFF. DNA of the CDR3: TGTGCCAGCAGCCTTAGACTGGGACAGGGGACCGGGGAGCTGTTTTTT.

The chain is built from TRBV5-6 and TRBJ1-4; D is possibly TRBD1 (6 bases). The CDR3 contains 14 residues. Germline values: CDR1 SGHDT, CDR2 YYEEEE. Trimming removed 4 bases from V and 4 bases from J, with 11 bases in between. The CDR3 coding sequence is TGTGCCAGCAGCCCCGGGACATTTAATGAAAAACTGTTTTTT. The encoded protein is CASSPGTFNEKLFF.

The chain combines TRBV5-1 with TRBJ2-3; D is ambiguous. CDR3 length equals 14 residues. Trimming cost V 0 bases and J 2 bases, with 7 bases left between them. The V gene's germline CDR1 is SGHRS and CDR2 YFSETQ. CDR3 sequence: CASSLAVFTDTQYF. As DNA, the CDR3 is TGCGCCAGCAGCTTGGCCGTTTTCACAGATACGCAGTATTTT.

The chain carries TRBV11-1 and TRBJ2-5, with 10 bases aligning to TRBD1. Trimming at V came to 5 bases and at J to 5 bases, leaving 5 bases not matched to a gene. The CDR3 runs to 14 residues. Germline lookup yields CDR1 SGHAT and CDR2 FQDESV (reference sequence). CDR3: CASSIRTGGETQYF. The CDR3 nucleotides read TGTGCCAGCAGCATCCGGACAGGGGGGGAGACCCAGTACTTC. The full variable domain, its missing parts supplied by reference TRBV11-1 and TRBJ2-5, is EAEVAQSPRYKITEKSQAVAFWCDPISGHATLYWYRQILGQGPELLVQFQDESVVDDSQLPKDRFSAERLKGVDSTLKIQPAELGDSAMYLCASSIRTGGETQYFGPGTRLLVL.

The V gene is TRBV12-5, the J gene TRBJ2-5, with 14 bases matching TRBD2. Trimming removed 1 base from V and 6 bases from J; junction bases left unmatched: 10. Germline V gene lookup returns CDR1 LGHNT and CDR2 FRNRAP. The CDR3 consists of 18 residues. CDR3 region: CASGLASGLAGERKTQYF. Here the CDR3 DNA reads TGTGCTAGTGGTTTGGCCTCGGGACTAGCGGGAGAGCGAAAGACCCAGTACTTC.